The 8 T cell receptor beta chains in this list originate from one sample, sequenced in a study of blood T cell repertoires in COVID-19 (dated by TCRdb to 2020 to 2022). The receptor library was made with the immunoSEQ multiplex PCR assay. TCRdb carries this immuneACCESS record with in-frame sequences only. Its versions omit some clonotypes, under half of them owing to an unresolved V gene in the studies checked, with the rest unexplained. This sample is represented by approximately 300,000 clones; around 87% of them were singletons. The top ten hold 1% of the sample. The sequenced sample was peripheral blood. Every receptor here comes from a man between 50 and 59 years old with active or convalescent COVID-19.

The genes are TRBV30 and TRBJ1-1, with 7 bases fitting TRBD1. V was pared by 0 bases and J by 0 bases, with 7 bases of the junction left unmatched. CDR1 and CDR2 from the germline V gene are GTSNPN and SVGIG (reference sequence). This CDR3 is built from 16 residues. The CDR3, as DNA: TGTGCCTGGAGTGTAGGGGGACAGATATTGAACACTGAAGCTTTCTTT. Translated, it gives CAWSVGGQILNTEAFF.

The chain has TRBV19 and TRBJ2-1; 9 nucleotides agree with TRBD2. Germline trimming cut 4 bases from V and 4 bases from J; bases unmatched to any gene: 8. The V gene's germline CDR1 is LNHDA and CDR2 SQIVND (reference sequence). CDR3 length: 16 amino acids. The CDR3 bases are TGTGCCAGTAGTAGGGGAGCGGCGGGAGGGTACAATGAGCAGTTCTTC. Protein sequence: CASSRGAAGGYNEQFF.

This clone was seen just once. The J gene is TRBJ1-5, the V gene TRBV19, with a tentative D call TRBD1 (5 bases). The CDR3 sequence is 15 residues long. Trimming took off 6 bases at V and 11 bases at J, with 23 bases between the two ends. Germline V CDR1 and CDR2: LNHDA, SQIVND (reference sequence). This CDR3 reads CASRGLDTHGLAQHF. The CDR3 DNA sequence: TGTGCCAGTAGGGGATTGGACACCCACGGGTTGGCCCAGCATTTT.

The genes are TRBV6-4 and TRBJ1-6; no firm D call. Trimming cost V 0 bases and J 10 bases, with 7 bases left between them. The CDR3 totals 13 residues. Germline assignment: CDR1 MRHNA and CDR2 SNTAGT. CDR3 sequence reads: CASSDSLASPLHF. In nucleotides, the CDR3 is TGTGCCAGCAGTGACTCTTTGGCCTCACCCCTCCACTTT.

The chain employs TRBV5-1 and TRBJ2-3, with 10 bases that match TRBD1. The CDR3 is 15 amino acids. The ends lost 5 bases at V and 1 base at J; junction bases unmatched: 4. From germline, CDR1 is SGHRS and CDR2 YFSETQ. The CDR3 loop is CASRTGGLGTDTQYF. The CDR3 nucleotides are TGCGCCAGCAGGACAGGGGGCTTGGGCACAGATACGCAGTATTTT.

The chain has TRBV6-1 and TRBJ1-2; maybe TRBD1 (6 bases). The V end was cut by 4 bases, the J end by 8 bases, with 11 bases between. The CDR3 spans 12 residues. CDR1 and CDR2 from the germline V gene are MNHNS and SASEGT. Written as DNA, the CDR3 is TGTGCCAGCAGTGGGCAGGGGAACGGCTACACCTTC. Amino acids: CASSGQGNGYTF.

The rearrangement uses TRBV19 and TRBJ1-3; perhaps TRBD1 as D (5 bases). Trimming cost V 8 bases and J 2 bases, with 16 bases left between them. Germline V gives CDR1 LNHDA, CDR2 SQIVND (reference sequence). This CDR3 is 15 amino acids long. As DNA, the CDR3 is TGTGCCAGTCCGGGCCAGGGTTGGGCTGGAAACACCATATATTTT. Amino acid sequence: CASPGQGWAGNTIYF.

The CDR3 DNA sequence: TGTGCCAGCAGTCAGGGGGCGGTCGGGGAGCTGTTTTTT. Translated: CASSQGAVGELFF. This chain uses TRBV27 with TRBJ2-2; TRBD1 agrees at 8 bases. The J segment lost 7 bases and the V segment lost 5 bases, leaving 3 bases of the junction unmatched. The V gene's germline CDR1 is MNHEY and CDR2 SMNVEV (reference sequence). The length of the CDR3 is 13 residues.